The 9 T cell receptor beta chains reported below all come from one sample, sequenced in a study of control samples from healthy donors and cancer patients. The protocol was immunoSEQ multiplex PCR, while the TCRdb copy is restricted to in-frame clones and leaves out a portion. The table records 75,000 to 95,000 clones, roughly nine tenths of them present only once. The sample taken for sequencing was blood. These TCRs come from a woman aged 18-29 years in good health.

This chain connects TRBV6-5 to TRBJ2-7, with D possibly being TRBD1 (6 bases). From germline, CDR1 is MNHEY and CDR2 SVGAGI. The CDR3 loop spans 14 amino acids. V dropped 2 bases and J dropped 1 base, with 9 bases sitting between them. The CDR3 loop reads CASSYGQGSYEQYF. CDR3 DNA sequence: TGTGCCAGCAGTTACGGCCAGGGGTCCTACGAGCAGTACTTC.

CDR3 sequence (DNA): TGCGCCAGCAGCCCTGGGGGGACATCGAACACTGAAGCTTTCTTT. Amino acids: CASSPGGTSNTEAFF. This chain links TRBV5-1 with TRBJ1-1; weak D call: TRBD1 (6 bases). The germline CDR1 and CDR2 sequences are SGHRS and YFSETQ. The CDR3 covers 15 residues. Trimming shortened V by 4 bases and J by 1 base, and 14 bases separated the two germline ends. The complete variable domain, with remaining parts taken from reference TRBV5-1 and TRBJ1-1, reads KAGVTQTPRYLIKTRGQQVTLSCSPISGHRSVSWYQQTPGQGLQFLFEYFSETQRNKGNFPGRFSGRQFSNSRSEMNVSTLELGDSALYLCASSPGGTSNTEAFFGQGTRLTVV.

The chain recombines TRBV27 with TRBJ2-7; the D gene is possibly TRBD1 (6 bases). Germline V gene lookup returns CDR1 MNHEY and CDR2 SMNVEV (reference sequence). V lost 5 bases to trimming and J lost 6 bases, with 11 bases between them. The CDR3 extends over 12 amino acids. The CDR3: CASSATGREQYF. For the CDR3, the DNA is TGTGCCAGCAGTGCCACAGGGCGCGAGCAGTACTTC.

This clone was seen more than once but under ten times. This CDR3 is CASSRGGSTYEQYF. CDR3 bases: TGTGCCAGCAGCCGAGGGGGCTCGACCTACGAGCAGTACTTC. The genes are TRBV11-3 and TRBJ2-7, with 7 positions matching TRBD1. With V trimmed by 5 bases and J by 2 bases, 6 bases remained unmatched. Germline lookup yields CDR1 SGHNT and CDR2 YENEEA. The CDR3 is 14 residues long.

The J gene is TRBJ2-7, the V gene TRBV6-5, with TRBD1 identical over 7 bases. The CDR3 spans 14 residues. Per the germline V gene, CDR1 is MNHEY and CDR2 is SVGAGI. Trimming at V came to 6 bases and at J to 2 bases, leaving 7 bases not matched to a gene. CDR3 sequence (DNA): TGTGCCAGCAGGCCACAGGGGCGGCCCTACGAGCAGTACTTC. Protein: CASRPQGRPYEQYF.

This chain connects TRBV6-6 to TRBJ2-1; 8 bases fit TRBD1. The V gene's germline CDR1 is MNHNY and CDR2 SVGAGI (reference sequence). CDR3 length equals 15 residues. Trimming at V came to 0 bases and at J to 7 bases, leaving 5 bases not matched to a gene. The CDR3 DNA reads as TGTGCCAGCAGTTACTCCCAGGGGGCGCGGAATGAGCAGTTCTTC. This sequence encodes CASSYSQGARNEQFF.

This chain connects TRBV12-2 to TRBJ1-2. TRBV12-2 is tagged as a pseudogene. The CDR3 totals 9 residues. As DNA, the CDR3 is TGTGCAAGTCGCCGGGGTAAACTCTTC. The encoded protein is CASRRGKLF.

The chain uses TRBV19 and TRBJ1-2, with D perhaps matching TRBD1 (5 bases). Trimming left V 3 bases short and J 7 bases short, with 18 bases between. The length of the CDR3 is 15 residues. Germline CDR1 reads LNHDA; CDR2 reads SQIVND (reference sequence). In nucleotides, the CDR3 is TGTGCCAGTAGTATTAGCGGTCCGTCTGGGGCTGGCTACACCTTC. This sequence encodes CASSISGPSGAGYTF.

The chain couples TRBV2 to TRBJ2-6; D perhaps matches TRBD2 (6 bases). The CDR3 has 15 amino acids. Trimming cost V 1 base and J 12 bases, with 16 bases left between them. Germline assignment: CDR1 SNHLY and CDR2 FYNNEI. This CDR3 is CASSEGRAVGGVLTF. The CDR3 DNA follows: TGTGCCAGCAGTGAAGGCCGCGCCGTCGGGGGCGTCCTGACTTTC.